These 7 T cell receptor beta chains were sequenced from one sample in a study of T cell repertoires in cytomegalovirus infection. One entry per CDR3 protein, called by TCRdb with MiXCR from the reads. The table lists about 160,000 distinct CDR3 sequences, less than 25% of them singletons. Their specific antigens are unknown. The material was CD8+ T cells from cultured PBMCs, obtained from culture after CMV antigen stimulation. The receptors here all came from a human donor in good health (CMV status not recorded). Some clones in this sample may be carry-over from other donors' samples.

This chain's CDR3 is CASSLAEDRPNFEAFF. Here the CDR3 DNA reads TGTGCCAGCAGCTTAGCGGAGGACAGACCTAATTTCGAAGCTTTCTTT. The chain has TRBV7-9 and TRBJ1-1; D perhaps matches TRBD1 (6 bases). V was shortened by 0 bases and J by 8 bases, with 19 bases between the two germline ends. The V gene's germline CDR1 is SEHNR and CDR2 FQNEAQ (reference sequence). The CDR3 is made up of 16 amino acids.

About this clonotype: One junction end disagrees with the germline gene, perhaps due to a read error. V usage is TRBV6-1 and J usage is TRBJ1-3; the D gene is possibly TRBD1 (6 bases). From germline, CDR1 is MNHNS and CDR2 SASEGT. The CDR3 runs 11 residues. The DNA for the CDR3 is TGTGCCAGCAGTGAAGGGGGGAGGGGGGATTTT. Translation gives CASSEGGRGDF.

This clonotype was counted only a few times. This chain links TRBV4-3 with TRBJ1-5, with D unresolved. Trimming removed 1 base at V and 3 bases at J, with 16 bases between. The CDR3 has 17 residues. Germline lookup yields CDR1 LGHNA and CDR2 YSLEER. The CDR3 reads CASSQVWQTETNQPQHF. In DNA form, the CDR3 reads TGCGCCAGCAGCCAAGTGTGGCAAACAGAAACCAATCAGCCCCAGCATTTT.

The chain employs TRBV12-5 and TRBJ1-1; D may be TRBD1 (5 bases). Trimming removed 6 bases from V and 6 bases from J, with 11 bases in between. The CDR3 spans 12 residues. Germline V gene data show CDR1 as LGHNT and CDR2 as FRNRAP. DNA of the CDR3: TGTGCTAGTGGGCTTCGGGGCCCTGAAGCTTTCTTT. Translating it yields CASGLRGPEAFF. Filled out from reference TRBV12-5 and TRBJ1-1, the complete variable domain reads DARVTQTPRHKVTEMGQEVTMRCQPILGHNTVFWYRQTMMQGLELLAYFRNRAPLDDSGMPKDRFSAEMPDATLATLKIQPSEPRDSAVYFCASGLRGPEAFFGQGTRLTVV.

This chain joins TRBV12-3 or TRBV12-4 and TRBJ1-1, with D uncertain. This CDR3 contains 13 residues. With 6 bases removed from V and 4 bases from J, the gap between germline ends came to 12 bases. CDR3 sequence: CASSHPWGTEAFF. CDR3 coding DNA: TGTGCCAGCAGCCACCCGTGGGGCACTGAAGCTTTCTTT.

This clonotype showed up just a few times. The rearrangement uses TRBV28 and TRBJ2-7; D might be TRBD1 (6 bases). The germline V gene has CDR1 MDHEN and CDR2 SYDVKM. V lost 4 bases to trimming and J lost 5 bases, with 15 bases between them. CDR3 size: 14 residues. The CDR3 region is CASSYRDLYDEQYF. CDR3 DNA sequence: TGTGCCAGCAGTTACAGGGATCTTTACGACGAGCAGTACTTC.

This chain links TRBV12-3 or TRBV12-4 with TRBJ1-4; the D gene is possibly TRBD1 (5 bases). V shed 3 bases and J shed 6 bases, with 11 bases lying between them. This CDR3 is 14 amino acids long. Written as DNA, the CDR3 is TGTGCCAGCAGTTTTGCAGGGATTGATGAAAAACTGTTTTTT. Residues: CASSFAGIDEKLFF.